This TCR beta chain emerged from a study of OX40 agonist ivuxolimab in advanced cancers. Study as a whole: Allowance was made for prior anti-PD-1, anti-PD-L1 or anti-CTLA-4 therapy, and about 44% had some.

Notes on this clone: No antigen is known for it.

Trimming shortened V by 6 bases and J by 11 bases, and 19 bases separated the two germline ends. The V gene's germline CDR1 is MNHNS and CDR2 SASEGT. The CDR3 spans 13 residues. Assay used: immunoSEQ multiplex PCR; TCRdb lists only in-frame clones, some missing. Here the sample spans 50,000 to 65,000 clones, approximately 83% being singletons. Study-level points and caveats: Some nonresponders also had low normalized T-cell clonal expansion. There was clonal expansion of CD4+ and CD8+ blood T cells by week 6 at 0.1 to 3.0 mg/kg. Fewer expanded clones were found on average in CD4+ than in CD8+ T cells.

This clonotype originated in an adult with an advanced solid tumor such as melanoma, head and neck, liver or kidney cancer. Material: CD4+ or CD8+ T cells sorted from blood, obtained in a trial of the OX40 agonist ivuxolimab. The chain employs TRBV6-1 and TRBJ1-1; no clear D gene. CDR3 DNA sequence: TGTGCCAGCAGCGCCCGAGAGGGCCAAACGGCTTTCTTT. Its translation is CASSAREGQTAFF.